The T cell receptor (beta chain) under discussion was sequenced for a study of PD-1 blockade in classical Hodgkin lymphoma. Study-wide findings and caveats: Similar baseline diversity was found in complete responders and newly diagnosed patients. By C4D1 there was a significant rise in CD4+ TCR diversity but not in CD8+ TCR diversity.

Sequencing used immunoSEQ multiplex PCR; TCRdb keeps in-frame clones, though not all of them. The sample holds around 4,000 clones, approximately 72% seen once. As for time point: cycle 4 day 1 (C4D1), after 6 weeks of nivolumab. Brentuximab vedotin exposure varied, and every patient relapsed after autologous stem cell transplantation. Magnetic negative selection was used to purify CD8+ T cells from thawed PBMCs. When best responses were assessed, they were complete response, partial response or progressive disease. To note about this clone: Antigen specificity is unknown.

The receptor was isolated from a human donor with classical Hodgkin lymphoma. The sample was CD8+ T cells from blood, taken before the fourth cycle of nivolumab.

The CDR3 region is CASGAERRQETQYF. In DNA, the CDR3 is TGTGCTAGTGGTGCCGAGCGACGTCAAGAGACCCAGTACTTC. The J gene is TRBJ2-5, the V gene TRBV12-5; D is unresolved. Germline CDR1 reads LGHNT; CDR2 reads FRNRAP. The CDR3 totals 14 residues. V was trimmed by 5 bases and J by 2 bases, leaving 12 bases between them.